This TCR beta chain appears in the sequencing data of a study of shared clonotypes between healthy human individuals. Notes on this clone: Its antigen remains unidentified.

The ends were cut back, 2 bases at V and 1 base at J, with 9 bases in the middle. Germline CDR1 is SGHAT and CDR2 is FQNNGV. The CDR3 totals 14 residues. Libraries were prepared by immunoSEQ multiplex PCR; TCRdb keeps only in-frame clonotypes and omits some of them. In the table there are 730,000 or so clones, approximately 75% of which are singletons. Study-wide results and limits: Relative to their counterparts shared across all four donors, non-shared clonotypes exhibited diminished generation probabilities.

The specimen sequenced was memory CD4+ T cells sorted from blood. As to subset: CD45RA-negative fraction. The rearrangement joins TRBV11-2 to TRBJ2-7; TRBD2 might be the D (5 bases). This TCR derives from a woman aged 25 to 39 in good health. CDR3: CASSLIAISYEQYF. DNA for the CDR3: TGTGCCAGCAGCTTAATAGCGATTTCCTACGAGCAGTACTTC.